Reported below is one T cell receptor beta chain. As yet, its antigen is unknown. This specimen belongs to a study of early T cells in non-severe SARS-CoV-2 infection. Study background: Investigators sequenced bulk RNA drawn from unsorted whole blood, and chains remained unpaired. Whole-study findings and limits: Using VDJdb, the matching emphasized anti-spike CD8 responses while missing private and CD4 specificities.

Unique molecular identifiers were affixed to single, distinct cDNA molecules. One entry per CDR3 protein results from TCRdb running MiXCR on the 5' RACE reads. The sample lists 60,000 to 80,000 distinct CDR3 sequences, more than 9% occurring once. The sample consisted of whole blood. This TCR came from an adult who was a healthcare worker with PCR-confirmed SARS-CoV-2 infection or an uninfected control (not recorded which).

CDR3 bases: TGTGCCAGCAGCTTAGGGGCAGGTGCTCAAGAGACCCAGTACTTC. Residues: CASSLGAGAQETQYF. This chain uses TRBV7-2 with TRBJ2-5; no clear D gene. The germline V gene encodes CDR1 SGHTA and CDR2 FQGNSA. The ends were cut back, 1 base at V and 2 bases at J, with 11 bases in the middle. The CDR3 totals 15 residues. Full variable domain (outside the CDR3, taken from reference TRBV7-2 and TRBJ2-5): GAGVSQSPSNKVTEKGKDVELRCDPISGHTALYWYRQSLGQGLEFLIYFQGNSAPDKSGLPSDRFSAERTGGSVSTLTIQRTQQEDSAVYLCASSLGAGAQETQYFGPGTRLLVL.